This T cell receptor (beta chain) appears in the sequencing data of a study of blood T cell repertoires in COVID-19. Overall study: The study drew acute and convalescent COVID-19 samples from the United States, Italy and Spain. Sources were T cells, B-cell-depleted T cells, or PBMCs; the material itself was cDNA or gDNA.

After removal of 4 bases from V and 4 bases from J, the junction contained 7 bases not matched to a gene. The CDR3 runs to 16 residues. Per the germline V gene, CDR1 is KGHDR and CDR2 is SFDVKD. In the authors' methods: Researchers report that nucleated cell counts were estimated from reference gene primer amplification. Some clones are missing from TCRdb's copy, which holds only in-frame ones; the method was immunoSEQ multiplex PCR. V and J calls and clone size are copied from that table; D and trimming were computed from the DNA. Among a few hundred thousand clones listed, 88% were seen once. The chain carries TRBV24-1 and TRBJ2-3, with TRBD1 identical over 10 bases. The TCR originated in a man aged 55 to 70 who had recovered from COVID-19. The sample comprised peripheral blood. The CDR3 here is CATSDPRDRGSDTQYF. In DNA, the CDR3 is TGTGCCACCAGTGACCCCCGGGACAGGGGATCAGATACGCAGTATTTT.